This T cell receptor (beta chain) was identified in a study of blood T cells in healthy people across ages. Findings of the study overall: Naive T cell percentage by flow cytometry tracked strongly with beta diversity.

This clonotype was detected only a few times. Its specificity is not known. Alongside a J-beta primer mix, a sample-barcoded 5' primer served in a second PCR lasting about 6 to 12 cycles. TCRdb processed the 5' RACE reads anew with MiXCR; each CDR3 protein has one entry. The sample gives approximately 900,000 distinct CDR3 sequences, roughly 28% of which show up once; roughly a tenth is in the top ten. This CDR3 comprises 13 residues. The ends were cut back, 6 bases at V and 7 bases at J, with 10 bases in the middle. Germline CDR1 reads MDHEN; CDR2 reads SYDVKM. This same sample was also part of a study on T cells of mothers and their children. Turning to that study: Thymic selection molds TCR recombination products alike in related and unrelated pairs.

V and J are TRBV28 and TRBJ1-6, with D uncertain. The source is a middle-aged woman in good health. Sequenced: blood. CDR3 region: CASSSSKNSPLHF. The CDR3 coding sequence is TGTGCCAGCAGCTCATCCAAGAATTCACCCCTCCACTTT.